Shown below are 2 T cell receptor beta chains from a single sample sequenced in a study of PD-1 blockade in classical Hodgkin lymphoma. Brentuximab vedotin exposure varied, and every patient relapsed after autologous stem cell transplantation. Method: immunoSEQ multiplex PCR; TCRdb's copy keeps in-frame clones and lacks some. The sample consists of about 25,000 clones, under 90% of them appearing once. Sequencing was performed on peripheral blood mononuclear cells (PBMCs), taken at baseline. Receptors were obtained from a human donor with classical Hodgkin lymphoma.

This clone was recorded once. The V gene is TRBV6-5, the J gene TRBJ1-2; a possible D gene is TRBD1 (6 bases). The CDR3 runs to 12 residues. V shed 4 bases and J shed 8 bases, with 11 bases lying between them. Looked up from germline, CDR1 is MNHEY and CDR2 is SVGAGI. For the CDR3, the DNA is TGTGCCAGCAGTTCCCCAGGGGCGGGCTACACCTTC. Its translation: CASSSPGAGYTF.

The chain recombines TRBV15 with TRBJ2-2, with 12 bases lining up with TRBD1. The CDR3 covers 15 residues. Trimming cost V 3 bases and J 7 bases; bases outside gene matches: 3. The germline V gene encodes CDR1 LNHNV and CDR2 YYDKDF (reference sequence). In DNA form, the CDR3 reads TGTGCCACCAGCAGTGGGACAGGGGGCATCGGGGAGCTGTTTTTT. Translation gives CATSSGTGGIGELFF.